This T cell receptor (beta chain) was identified during a study of T-cell reconstitution after alpha-beta-depleted transplantation in children. There are 16 residues in the CDR3. V was cut by 1 base and J by 6 bases, with 16 bases left in between. CDR1 and CDR2 from the germline V gene are MNHEY and SMNVEV (reference sequence). This sample's TCRbeta library carried unique molecular identifier barcodes. A single record per CDR3 protein comes from TCRdb applying MiXCR to the PCR reads. There are approximately 400,000 distinct CDR3 sequences in the sample; about a tenth occur only once, and roughly 5.1% lies in the top ten. This clonotype was counted a few times.

The source is a human donor who donated a stem cell graft to a child with acute myeloid leukemia. This material consisted of PBMCs from the stem cell graft donor, taken from the stem cell graft. The rearrangement joins TRBV27 to TRBJ1-5; the D gene is possibly TRBD1 (5 bases). CDR3 nucleotides: TGTGCCAGCAGTTTATACCGGGACCCCGGGACTCAGCCCCAGCATTTT. Residues: CASSLYRDPGTQPQHF.